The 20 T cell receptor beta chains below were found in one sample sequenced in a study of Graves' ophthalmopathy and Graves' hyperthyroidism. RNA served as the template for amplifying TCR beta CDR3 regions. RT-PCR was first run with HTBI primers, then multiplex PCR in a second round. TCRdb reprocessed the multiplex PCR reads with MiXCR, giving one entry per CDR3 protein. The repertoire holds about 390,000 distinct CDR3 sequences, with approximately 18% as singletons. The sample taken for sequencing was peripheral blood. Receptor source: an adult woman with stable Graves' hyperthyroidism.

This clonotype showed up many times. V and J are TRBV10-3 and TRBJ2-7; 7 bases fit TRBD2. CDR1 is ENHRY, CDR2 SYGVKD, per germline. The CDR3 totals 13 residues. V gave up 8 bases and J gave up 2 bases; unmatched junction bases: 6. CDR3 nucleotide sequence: TGTGCCATCTACAGCGGGACTGCCTACGAGCAGTACTTC. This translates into CAIYSGTAYEQYF.

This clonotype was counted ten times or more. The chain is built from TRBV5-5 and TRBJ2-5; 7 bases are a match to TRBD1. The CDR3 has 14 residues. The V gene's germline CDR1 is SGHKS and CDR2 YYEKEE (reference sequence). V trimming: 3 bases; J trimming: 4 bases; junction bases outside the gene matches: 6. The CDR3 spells CASSSTGVRETQYF. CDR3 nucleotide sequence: TGTGCCAGCAGCTCCACAGGGGTTAGAGAGACCCAGTACTTC.

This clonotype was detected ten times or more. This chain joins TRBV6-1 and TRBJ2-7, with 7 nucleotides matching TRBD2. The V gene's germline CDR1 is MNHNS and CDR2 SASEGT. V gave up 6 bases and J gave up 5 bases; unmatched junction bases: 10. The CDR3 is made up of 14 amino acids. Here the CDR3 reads CASSQGSAGNEQYF. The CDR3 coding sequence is TGTGCCAGCAGCCAAGGATCAGCGGGAAACGAGCAGTACTTC.

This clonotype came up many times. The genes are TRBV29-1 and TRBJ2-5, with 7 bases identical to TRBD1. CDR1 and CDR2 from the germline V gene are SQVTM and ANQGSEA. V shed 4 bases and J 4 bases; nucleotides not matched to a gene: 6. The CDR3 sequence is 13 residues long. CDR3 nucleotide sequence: TGCAGCGTTGTTTCGGGACAGAGAGAGACCCAGTACTTC. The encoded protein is CSVVSGQRETQYF. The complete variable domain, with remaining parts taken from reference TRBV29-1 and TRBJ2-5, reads SAVISQKPSRDICQRGTSLTIQCQVDSQVTMMFWYRQQPGQSLTLIATANQGSEATYESGFVIDKFPISRPNLTFSTLTVSNMSPEDSSIYLCSVVSGQRETQYFGPGTRLLVL.

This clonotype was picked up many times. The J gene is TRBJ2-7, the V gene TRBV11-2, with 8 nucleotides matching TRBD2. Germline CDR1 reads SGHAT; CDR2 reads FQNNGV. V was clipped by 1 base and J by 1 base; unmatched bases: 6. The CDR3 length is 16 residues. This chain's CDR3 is CASSLVTSGRSYEQYF. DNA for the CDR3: TGTGCCAGCAGCTTAGTTACTAGCGGCAGATCCTACGAGCAGTACTTC.

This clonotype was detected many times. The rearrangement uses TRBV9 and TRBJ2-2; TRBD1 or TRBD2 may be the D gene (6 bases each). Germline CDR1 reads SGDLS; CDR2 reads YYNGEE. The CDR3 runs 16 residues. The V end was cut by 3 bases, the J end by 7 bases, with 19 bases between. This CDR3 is CASSASLGGRGGELFF. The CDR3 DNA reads TGTGCCAGCAGCGCCAGCCTTGGGGGGCGCGGCGGGGAGCTGTTTTTT. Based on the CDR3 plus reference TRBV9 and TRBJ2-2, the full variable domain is DSGVTQTPKHLITATGQRVTLRCSPRSGDLSVYWYQQSLDQGLQFLIQYYNGEERAKGNILERFSAQQFPDLHSELNLSSLELGDSALYFCASSASLGGRGGELFFGEGSRLTVL.

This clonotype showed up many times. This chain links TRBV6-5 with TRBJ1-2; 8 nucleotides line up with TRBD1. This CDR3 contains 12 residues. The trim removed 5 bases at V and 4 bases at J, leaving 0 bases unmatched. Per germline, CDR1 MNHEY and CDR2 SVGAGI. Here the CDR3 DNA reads TGTGCCAGCAGTACAGGGGGCTATGGCTACACCTTC. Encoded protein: CASSTGGYGYTF.

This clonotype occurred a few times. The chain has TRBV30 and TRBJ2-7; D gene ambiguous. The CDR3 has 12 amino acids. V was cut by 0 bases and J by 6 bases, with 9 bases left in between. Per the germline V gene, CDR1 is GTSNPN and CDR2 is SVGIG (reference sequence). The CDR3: CAWSVVGVEQYF. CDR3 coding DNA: TGTGCCTGGAGTGTTGTTGGGGTCGAGCAGTACTTC.

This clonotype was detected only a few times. For the CDR3, the DNA is TGTGCCTACCAAGGGGGCGCGGATCCAGGGGGGGAGCTGTTTTTT. Amino acid sequence: CAYQGGADPGGELFF. The gene calls are TRBV30 and TRBJ2-2; 7 bases fit TRBD1. J was trimmed by 8 bases and V by 7 bases; bases with no gene match: 16. In germline, CDR1 is GTSNPN, CDR2 SVGIG (reference sequence). This CDR3 is 15 amino acids long. The full variable domain, completed using reference TRBV30 and TRBJ2-2, is SQTIHQWPATLVQPVGSPLSLECTVEGTSNPNLYWYRQAAGRGLQLLFYSVGIGQISSEVPQNLSASRPQDRQFILSSKKLLLSDSGFYLCAYQGGADPGGELFFGEGSRLTVL.

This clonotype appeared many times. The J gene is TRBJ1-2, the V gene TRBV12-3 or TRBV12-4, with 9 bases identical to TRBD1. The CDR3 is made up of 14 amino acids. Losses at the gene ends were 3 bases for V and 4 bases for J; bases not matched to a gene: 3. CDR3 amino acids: CASSLGQGIYGYTF. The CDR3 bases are TGTGCCAGCAGTTTGGGACAGGGAATCTATGGCTACACCTTC.

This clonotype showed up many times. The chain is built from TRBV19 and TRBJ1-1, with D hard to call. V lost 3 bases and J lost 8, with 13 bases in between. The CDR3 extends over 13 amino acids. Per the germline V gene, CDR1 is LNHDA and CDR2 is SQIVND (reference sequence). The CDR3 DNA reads TGTGCCAGTAGTATCTCGCTAACTGGGGAAGCTTTCTTT. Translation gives CASSISLTGEAFF. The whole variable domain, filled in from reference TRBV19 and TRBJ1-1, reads DGGITQSPKYLFRKEGQNVTLSCEQNLNHDAMYWYRQDPGQGLRLIYYSQIVNDFQKGDIAEGYSVSREKKESFPLTVTSAQKNPTAFYLCASSISLTGEAFFGQGTRLTVV.

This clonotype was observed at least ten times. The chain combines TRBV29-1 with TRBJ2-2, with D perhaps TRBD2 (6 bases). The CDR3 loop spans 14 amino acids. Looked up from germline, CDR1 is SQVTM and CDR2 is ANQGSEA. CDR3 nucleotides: TGCAGTGGCCGAGGCGGGGTTATTGGCGGGGAGCTGTTTTTT. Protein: CSGRGGVIGGELFF.

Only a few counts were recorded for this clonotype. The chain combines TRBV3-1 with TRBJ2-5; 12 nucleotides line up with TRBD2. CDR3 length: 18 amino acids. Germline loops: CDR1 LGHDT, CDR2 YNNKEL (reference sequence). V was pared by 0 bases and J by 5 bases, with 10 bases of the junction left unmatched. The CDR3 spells CASSQDQTSGRGMETQYF. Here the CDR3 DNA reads TGTGCCAGCAGCCAAGATCAGACTAGCGGGAGAGGTATGGAGACCCAGTACTTC.

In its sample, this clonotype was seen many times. The CDR3 is CASSLVAGGQETQYF. The DNA for the CDR3 is TGTGCCAGCAGCTTGGTAGCGGGAGGGCAAGAGACCCAGTACTTC. The chain recombines TRBV11-2 with TRBJ2-5; 11 bases are a match to TRBD2. Germline lookup yields CDR1 SGHAT and CDR2 FQNNGV. J lost 2 bases, V lost 3 bases, and 2 bases had no gene match. The CDR3 covers 15 residues.

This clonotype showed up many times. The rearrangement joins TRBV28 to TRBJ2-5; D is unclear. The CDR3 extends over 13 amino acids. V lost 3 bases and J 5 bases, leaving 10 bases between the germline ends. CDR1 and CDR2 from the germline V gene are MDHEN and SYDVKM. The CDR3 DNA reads TGTGCCAGCAGTTTCATCGCATTCGAGACCCAGTACTTC. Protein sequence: CASSFIAFETQYF.

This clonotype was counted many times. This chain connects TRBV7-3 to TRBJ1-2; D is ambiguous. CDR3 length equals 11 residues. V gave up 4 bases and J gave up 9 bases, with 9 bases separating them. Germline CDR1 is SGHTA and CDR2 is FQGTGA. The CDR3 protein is CASSSGGSYTF. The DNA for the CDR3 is TGTGCCAGCAGCTCCGGAGGAAGCTACACCTTC.

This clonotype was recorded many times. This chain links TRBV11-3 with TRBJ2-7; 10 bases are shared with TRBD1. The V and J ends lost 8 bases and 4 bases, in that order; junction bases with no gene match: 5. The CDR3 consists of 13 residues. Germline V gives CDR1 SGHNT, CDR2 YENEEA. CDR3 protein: CASLGGQGYEQYF. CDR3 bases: TGTGCCAGCTTAGGGGGACAGGGGTACGAGCAGTACTTC.

The CDR3 here is CASSPRARFANTEAFF. CDR3 nucleotide sequence: TGTGCCAGCTCACCACGGGCCAGATTCGCGAACACTGAAGCTTTCTTT. The gene calls are TRBV18 and TRBJ1-1; D is ambiguous. Trimming removed 1 base at V and 1 base at J, with 13 bases between. CDR3 length: 16 amino acids. Germline loops: CDR1 KGHSH, CDR2 LQKENI. The variable domain in full, with the rest retrieved from reference TRBV18 and TRBJ1-1, is NAGVMQNPRHLVRRRGQEARLRCSPMKGHSHVYWYRQLPEEGLKFMVYLQKENIIDESGMPKERFSAEFPKEGPSILRIQQVVRGDSAAYFCASSPRARFANTEAFFGQGTRLTVV.

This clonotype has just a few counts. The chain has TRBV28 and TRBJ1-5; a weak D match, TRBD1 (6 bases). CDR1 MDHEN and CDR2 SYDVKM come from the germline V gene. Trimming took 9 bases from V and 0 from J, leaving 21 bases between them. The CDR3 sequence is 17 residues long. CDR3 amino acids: CASGSGTLRNSNQPQHF. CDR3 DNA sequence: TGTGCCAGTGGGTCCGGGACACTTAGAAATAGCAATCAGCCCCAGCATTTT.

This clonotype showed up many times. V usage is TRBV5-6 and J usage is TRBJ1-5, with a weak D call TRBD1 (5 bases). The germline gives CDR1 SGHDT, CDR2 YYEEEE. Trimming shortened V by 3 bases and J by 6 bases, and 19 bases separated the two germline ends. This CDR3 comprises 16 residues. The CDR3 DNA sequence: TGTGCCAGCAGCTCATTTACGCAGGGCCGAGGTCAGCCCCAGCATTTT. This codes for CASSSFTQGRGQPQHF.